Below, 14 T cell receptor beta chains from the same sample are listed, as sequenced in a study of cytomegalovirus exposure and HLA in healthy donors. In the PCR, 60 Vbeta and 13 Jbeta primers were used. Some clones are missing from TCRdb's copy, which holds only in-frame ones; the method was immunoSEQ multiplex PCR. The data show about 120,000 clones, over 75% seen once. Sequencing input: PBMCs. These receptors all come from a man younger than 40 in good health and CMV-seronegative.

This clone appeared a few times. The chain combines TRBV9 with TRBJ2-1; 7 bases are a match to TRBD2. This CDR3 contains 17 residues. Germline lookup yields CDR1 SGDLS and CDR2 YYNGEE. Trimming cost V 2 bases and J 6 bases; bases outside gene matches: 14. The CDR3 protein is CASSVDGLGGAFNEQFF. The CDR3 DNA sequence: TGTGCCAGCAGCGTCGACGGACTAGGCGGGGCTTTCAATGAGCAGTTCTTC.

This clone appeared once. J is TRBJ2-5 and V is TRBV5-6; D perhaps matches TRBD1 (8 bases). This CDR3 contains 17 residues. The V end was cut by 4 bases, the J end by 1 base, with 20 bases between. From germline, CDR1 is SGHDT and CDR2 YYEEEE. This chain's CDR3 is CASSPDRGGGIQETQYF. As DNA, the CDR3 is TGTGCCAGCAGCCCCGACAGGGGAGGGGGGATCCAAGAGACCCAGTACTTC.

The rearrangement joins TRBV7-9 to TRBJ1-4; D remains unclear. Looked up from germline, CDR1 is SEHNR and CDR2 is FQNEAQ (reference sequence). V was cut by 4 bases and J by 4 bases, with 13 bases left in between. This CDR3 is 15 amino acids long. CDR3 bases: TGTGCCAGCAGCTCCCGGGGAGGACTTAATGAAAAACTGTTTTTT. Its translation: CASSSRGGLNEKLFF.

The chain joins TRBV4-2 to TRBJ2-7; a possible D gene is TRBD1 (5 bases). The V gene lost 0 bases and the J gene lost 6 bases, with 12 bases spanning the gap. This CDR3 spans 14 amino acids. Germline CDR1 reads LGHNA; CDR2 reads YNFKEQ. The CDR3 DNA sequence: TGTGCCAGCAGCCAAGAAGGCCAGGGATCCGAGCAGTACTTC. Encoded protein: CASSQEGQGSEQYF.

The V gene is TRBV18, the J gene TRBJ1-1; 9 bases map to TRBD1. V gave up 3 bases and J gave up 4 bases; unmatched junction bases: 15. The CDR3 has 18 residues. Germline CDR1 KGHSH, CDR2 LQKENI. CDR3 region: CASSPRALQGAQRTEAFF. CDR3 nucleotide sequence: TGTGCCAGCTCACCGCGGGCCTTACAGGGGGCGCAGCGCACTGAAGCTTTCTTT.

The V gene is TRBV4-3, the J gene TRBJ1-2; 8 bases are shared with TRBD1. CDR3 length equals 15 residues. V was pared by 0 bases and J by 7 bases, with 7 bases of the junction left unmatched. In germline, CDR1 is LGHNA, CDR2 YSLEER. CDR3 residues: CASSQEDRGRSGYTF. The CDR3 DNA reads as TGCGCCAGCAGCCAAGAAGACAGGGGACGCTCTGGCTACACCTTC.

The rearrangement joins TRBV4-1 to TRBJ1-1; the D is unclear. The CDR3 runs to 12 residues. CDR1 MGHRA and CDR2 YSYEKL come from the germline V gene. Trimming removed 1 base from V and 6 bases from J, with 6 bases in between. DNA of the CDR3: TGCGCCAGCAGCCAAGGGAGGGCTGAAGCTTTCTTT. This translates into CASSQGRAEAFF.

The CDR3 DNA sequence: TGCGCCAGCAGCCCGGACAGGGGGCCTGGAAACACCATATATTTT. This translates into CASSPDRGPGNTIYF. V usage is TRBV5-1 and J usage is TRBJ1-3, with 11 bases that match TRBD1. The CDR3 spans 15 residues. The junction had 2 bases not matched to a gene; V was cut back by 4 bases and J by 2 bases. Germline V gene data show CDR1 as SGHRS and CDR2 as YFSETQ.

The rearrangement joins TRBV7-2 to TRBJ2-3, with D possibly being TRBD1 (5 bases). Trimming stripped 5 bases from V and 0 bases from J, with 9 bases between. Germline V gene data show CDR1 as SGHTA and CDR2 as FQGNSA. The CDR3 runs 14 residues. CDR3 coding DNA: TGTGCCAGCAGCCAGGACACCAGCACAGATACGCAGTATTTT. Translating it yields CASSQDTSTDTQYF.

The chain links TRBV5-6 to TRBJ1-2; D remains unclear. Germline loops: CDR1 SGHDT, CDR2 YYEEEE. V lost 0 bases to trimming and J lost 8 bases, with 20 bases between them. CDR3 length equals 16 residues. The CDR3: CASSLVGGWSGGGYTF. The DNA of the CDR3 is TGTGCCAGCAGCTTGGTAGGTGGATGGTCAGGTGGAGGCTACACCTTC. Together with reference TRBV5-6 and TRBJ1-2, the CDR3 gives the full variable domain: DAGVTQSPTHLIKTRGQQVTLRCSPKSGHDTVSWYQQALGQGPQFIFQYYEEEERQRGNFPDRFSGHQFPNYSSELNVNALLLGDSALYLCASSLVGGWSGGGYTFGSGTRLTVV.

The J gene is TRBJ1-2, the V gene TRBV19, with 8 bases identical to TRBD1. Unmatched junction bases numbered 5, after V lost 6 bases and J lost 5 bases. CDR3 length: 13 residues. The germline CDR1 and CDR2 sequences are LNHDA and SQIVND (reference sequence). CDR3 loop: CASRVQGAYGYTF. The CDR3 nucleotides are TGTGCCAGTAGGGTCCAGGGGGCTTATGGCTACACCTTC.

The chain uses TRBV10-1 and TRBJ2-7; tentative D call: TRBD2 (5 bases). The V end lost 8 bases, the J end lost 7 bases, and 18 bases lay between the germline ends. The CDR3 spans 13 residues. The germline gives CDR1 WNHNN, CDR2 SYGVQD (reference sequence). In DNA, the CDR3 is TGCGCCAGCTTTAGGAGAGGGCCCCATGAGCAGTACTTC. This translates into CASFRRGPHEQYF.

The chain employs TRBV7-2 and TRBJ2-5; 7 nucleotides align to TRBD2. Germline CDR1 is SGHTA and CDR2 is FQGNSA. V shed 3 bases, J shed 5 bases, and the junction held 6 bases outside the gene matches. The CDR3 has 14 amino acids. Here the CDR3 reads CASSFNRGEETQYF. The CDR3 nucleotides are TGTGCCAGCAGCTTTAACCGGGGGGAGGAGACCCAGTACTTC. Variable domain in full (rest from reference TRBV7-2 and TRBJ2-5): GAGVSQSPSNKVTEKGKDVELRCDPISGHTALYWYRQSLGQGLEFLIYFQGNSAPDKSGLPSDRFSAERTGGSVSTLTIQRTQQEDSAVYLCASSFNRGEETQYFGPGTRLLVL.

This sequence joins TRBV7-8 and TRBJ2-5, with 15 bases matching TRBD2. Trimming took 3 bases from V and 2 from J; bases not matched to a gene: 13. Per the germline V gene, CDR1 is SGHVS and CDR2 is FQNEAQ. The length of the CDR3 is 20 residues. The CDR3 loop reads CASSFVKGTSGGQKQETQYF. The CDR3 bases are TGTGCCAGCAGCTTCGTTAAAGGGACTAGCGGGGGGCAGAAACAAGAGACCCAGTACTTC.